This T cell receptor beta chain was sequenced during a study of monozygotic twins with inflammatory bowel disease. Amplification of TCRalpha and TCRbeta cDNA involved two nested PCRs that ran for about 15 and 9 cycles. TCRdb re-called the 5' RACE reads, yielding one record per CDR3 amino acid sequence without DNA. The sample has some 330,000 distinct CDR3 sequences; the top ten hold roughly 5.2%. Study-level points and caveats: Among IBD patients, fewer clonotypes were shared with others than among healthy twins, especially with disease activity. Patients got different immunosuppressive treatments, which may have made their repertoires more variable. Discordant twins had repertoire similarity that did not differ from that of concordant twins, possibly from limited power.

A word on this clonotype: Its antigen is currently unknown.

Germline values: CDR1 MDHEN, CDR2 SYDVKM. The CDR3 runs to 15 residues. Sequencing was carried out using blood. This sequence was found in a human donor with ulcerative colitis or Crohn's disease, or a healthy co-twin of an affected twin (not recorded which). This chain links TRBV28 with TRBJ2-5; TCRdb picks TRBD2, but there is no DNA to check that call. The CDR3 spells CASSERGDLQETQYF.